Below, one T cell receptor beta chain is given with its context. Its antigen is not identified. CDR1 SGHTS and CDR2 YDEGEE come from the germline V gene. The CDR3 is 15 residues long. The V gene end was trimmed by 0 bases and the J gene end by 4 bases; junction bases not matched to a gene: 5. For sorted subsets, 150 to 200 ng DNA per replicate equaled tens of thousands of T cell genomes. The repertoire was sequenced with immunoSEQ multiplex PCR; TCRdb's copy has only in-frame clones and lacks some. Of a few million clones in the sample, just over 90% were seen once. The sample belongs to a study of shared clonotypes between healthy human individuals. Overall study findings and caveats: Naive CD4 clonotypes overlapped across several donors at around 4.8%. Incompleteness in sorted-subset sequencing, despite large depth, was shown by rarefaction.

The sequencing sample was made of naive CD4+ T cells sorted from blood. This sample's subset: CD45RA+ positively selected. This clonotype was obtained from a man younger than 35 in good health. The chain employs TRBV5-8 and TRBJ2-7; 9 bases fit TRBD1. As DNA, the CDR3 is TGTGCCAGCAGCTTGGGGGCGGGACAGGGTTACGAGCAGTACTTC. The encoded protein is CASSLGAGQGYEQYF.